Listed here is a single TCR beta chain. Its antigen is not identified. CDR3 length equals 16 residues. Germline CDR1 and CDR2: MNHNY and SVGAGI (reference sequence). V was cut by 2 bases and J by 7 bases, with 18 bases left in between. The data are from a study of monozygotic twins with cystic fibrosis. Profiled with immunoSEQ multiplex PCR; TCRdb holds only in-frame clones, not every one. Here the sample spans 15,000 to 20,000 clones, about 90% being singletons. General observations from the study: Clonality was generally low (median around 0.009), higher in the most severe patients. Unrelated CF individuals shared fewer identical clonotypes than monozygotic CF twins.

The clonotype was recovered from a girl between 2 and 10 years old with cystic fibrosis. The gene calls are TRBV6-6 and TRBJ1-5, with D hard to call. The sequenced sample consisted of blood. This CDR3 reads CASSYANRPEIQPQHF. The CDR3 nucleotides read TGTGCCAGCAGTTACGCGAACAGACCGGAGATCCAGCCCCAGCATTTT.